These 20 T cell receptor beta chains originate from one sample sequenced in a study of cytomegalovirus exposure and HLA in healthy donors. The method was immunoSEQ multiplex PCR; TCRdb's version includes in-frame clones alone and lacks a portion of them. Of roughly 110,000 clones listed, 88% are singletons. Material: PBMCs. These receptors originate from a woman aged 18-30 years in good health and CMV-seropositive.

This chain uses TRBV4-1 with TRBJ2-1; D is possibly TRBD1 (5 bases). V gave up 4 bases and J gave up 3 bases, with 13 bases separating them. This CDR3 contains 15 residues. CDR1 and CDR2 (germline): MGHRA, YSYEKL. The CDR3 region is CASSRPDRDYNEQFF. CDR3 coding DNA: TGCGCCAGCAGCCGGCCTGACAGAGACTACAATGAGCAGTTCTTC.

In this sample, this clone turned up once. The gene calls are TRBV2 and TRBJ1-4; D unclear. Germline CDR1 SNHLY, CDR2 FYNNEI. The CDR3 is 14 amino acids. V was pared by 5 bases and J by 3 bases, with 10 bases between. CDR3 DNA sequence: TGTGCCAGCAGTTTTGGCAGTTCTAATGAAAAACTGTTTTTT. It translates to CASSFGSSNEKLFF.

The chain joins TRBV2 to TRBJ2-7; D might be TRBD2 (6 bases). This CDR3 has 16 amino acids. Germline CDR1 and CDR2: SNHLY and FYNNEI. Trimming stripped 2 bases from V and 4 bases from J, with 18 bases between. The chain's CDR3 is CASSEWGGATNYEQYF. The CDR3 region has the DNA TGTGCCAGCAGTGAATGGGGCGGGGCCACTAATTACGAGCAGTACTTC.

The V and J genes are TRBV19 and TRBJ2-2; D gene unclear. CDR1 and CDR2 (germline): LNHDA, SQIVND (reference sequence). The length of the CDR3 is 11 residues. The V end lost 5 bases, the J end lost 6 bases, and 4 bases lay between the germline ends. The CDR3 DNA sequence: TGTGCCAGTAGTCGTGCCGGGGAGCTGTTTTTT. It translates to CASSRAGELFF. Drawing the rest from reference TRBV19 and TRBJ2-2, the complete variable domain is DGGITQSPKYLFRKEGQNVTLSCEQNLNHDAMYWYRQDPGQGLRLIYYSQIVNDFQKGDIAEGYSVSREKKESFPLTVTSAQKNPTAFYLCASSRAGELFFGEGSRLTVL.

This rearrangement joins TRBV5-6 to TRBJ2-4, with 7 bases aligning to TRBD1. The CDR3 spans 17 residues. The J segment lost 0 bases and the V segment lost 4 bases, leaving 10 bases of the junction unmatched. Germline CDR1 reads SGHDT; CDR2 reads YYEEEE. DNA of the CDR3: TGTGCCAGCAGCCCAACCGGGACAGAACTAGCCAAAAACATTCAGTACTTC. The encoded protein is CASSPTGTELAKNIQYF.

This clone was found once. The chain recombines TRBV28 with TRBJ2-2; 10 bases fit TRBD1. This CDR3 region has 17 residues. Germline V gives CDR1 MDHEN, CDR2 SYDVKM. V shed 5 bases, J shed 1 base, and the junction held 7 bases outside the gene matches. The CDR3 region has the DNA TGTGCCAGCAGTGCGGTGGGACAGGGGAAGAACACCGGGGAGCTGTTTTTT. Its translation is CASSAVGQGKNTGELFF.

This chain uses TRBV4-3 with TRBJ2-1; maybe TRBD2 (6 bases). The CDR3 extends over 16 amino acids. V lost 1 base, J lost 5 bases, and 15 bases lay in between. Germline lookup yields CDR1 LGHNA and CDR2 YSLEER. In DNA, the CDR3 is TGCGCCAGCAGCCAAGGTAGGGCGGGATATCACAATGAGCAGTTCTTC. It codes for CASSQGRAGYHNEQFF.

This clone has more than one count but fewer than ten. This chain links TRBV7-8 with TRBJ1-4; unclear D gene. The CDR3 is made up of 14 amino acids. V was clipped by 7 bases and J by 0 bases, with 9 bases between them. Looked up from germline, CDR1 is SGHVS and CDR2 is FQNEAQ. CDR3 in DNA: TGTGCCAGCAACAACCAAGCAACTAATGAAAAACTGTTTTTT. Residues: CASNNQATNEKLFF.

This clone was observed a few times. The CDR3 sequence is CASSLVVLESSVNSPLHF. CDR3 sequence (DNA): TGTGCCAGCAGCTTAGTCGTATTGGAGAGTTCGGTTAATTCACCCCTCCACTTT. This chain uses TRBV7-9 with TRBJ1-6; D gene unclear. The CDR3 contains 18 residues. CDR1 is SEHNR, CDR2 FQNEAQ, per germline (reference sequence). Trimming removed 1 base from V and 6 bases from J, with 19 bases in between.

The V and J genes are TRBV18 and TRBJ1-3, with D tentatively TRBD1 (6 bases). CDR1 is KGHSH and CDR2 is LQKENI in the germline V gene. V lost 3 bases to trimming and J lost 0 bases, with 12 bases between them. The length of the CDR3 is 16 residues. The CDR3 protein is CASSPNVGGSGNTIYF. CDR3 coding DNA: TGTGCCAGCTCACCGAACGTAGGGGGCTCTGGAAACACCATATATTTT.

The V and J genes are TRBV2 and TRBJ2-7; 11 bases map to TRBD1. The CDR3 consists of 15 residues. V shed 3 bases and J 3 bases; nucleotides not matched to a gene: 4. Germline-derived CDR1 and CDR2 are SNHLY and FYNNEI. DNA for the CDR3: TGTGCCAGCAGTGAGGCAGGGACAGGGGGCTACGAGCAGTACTTC. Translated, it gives CASSEAGTGGYEQYF. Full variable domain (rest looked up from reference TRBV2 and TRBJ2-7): EPEVTQTPSHQVTQMGQEVILRCVPISNHLYFYWYRQILGQKVEFLVSFYNNEISEKSEIFDDQFSVERPDGSNFTLKIRSTKLEDSAMYFCASSEAGTGGYEQYFGPGTRLTVT.

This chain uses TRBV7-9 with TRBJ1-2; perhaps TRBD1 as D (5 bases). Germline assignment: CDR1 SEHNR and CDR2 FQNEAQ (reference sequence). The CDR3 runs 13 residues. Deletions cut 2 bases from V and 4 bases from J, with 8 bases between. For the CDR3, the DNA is TGTGCCAGCAGCTTACCGGGGGGCTATGGCTACACCTTC. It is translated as CASSLPGGYGYTF. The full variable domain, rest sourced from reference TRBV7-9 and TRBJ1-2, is DTGVSQNPRHKITKRGQNVTFRCDPISEHNRLYWYRQTLGQGPEFLTYFQNEAQLEKSRLLSDRFSAERPKGSFSTLEIQRTEQGDSAMYLCASSLPGGYGYTFGSGTRLTVV.

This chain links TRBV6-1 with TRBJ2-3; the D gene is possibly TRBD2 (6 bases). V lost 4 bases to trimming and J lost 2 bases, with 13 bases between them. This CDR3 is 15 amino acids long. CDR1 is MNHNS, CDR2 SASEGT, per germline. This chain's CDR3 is CASSGRDWLTDTQYF. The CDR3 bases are TGTGCCAGCAGTGGCCGGGACTGGCTCACAGATACGCAGTATTTT.

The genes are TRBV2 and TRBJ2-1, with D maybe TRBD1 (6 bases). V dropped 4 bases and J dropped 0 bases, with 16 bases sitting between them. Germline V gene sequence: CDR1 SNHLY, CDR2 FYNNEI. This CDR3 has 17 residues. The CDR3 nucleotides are TGTGCCAGCAGTGGTTCTAGGGGGAAGAGCTCCTACAATGAGCAGTTCTTC. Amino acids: CASSGSRGKSSYNEQFF.

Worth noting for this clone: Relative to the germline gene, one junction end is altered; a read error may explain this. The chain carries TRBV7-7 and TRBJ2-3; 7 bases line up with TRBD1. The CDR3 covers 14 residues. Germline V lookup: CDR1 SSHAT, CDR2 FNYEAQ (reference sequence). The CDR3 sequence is CASSLRQGGDTQYF. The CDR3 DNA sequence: TGTGCTAGCAGCCTACGACAGGGTGGCGATACGCAGTATTTT.

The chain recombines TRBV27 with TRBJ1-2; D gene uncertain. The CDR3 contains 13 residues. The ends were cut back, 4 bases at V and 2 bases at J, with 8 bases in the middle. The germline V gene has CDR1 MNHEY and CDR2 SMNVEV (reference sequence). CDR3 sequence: CASSSRSNYGYTF. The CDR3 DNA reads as TGTGCCAGCAGTTCCCGGTCCAACTATGGCTACACCTTC.

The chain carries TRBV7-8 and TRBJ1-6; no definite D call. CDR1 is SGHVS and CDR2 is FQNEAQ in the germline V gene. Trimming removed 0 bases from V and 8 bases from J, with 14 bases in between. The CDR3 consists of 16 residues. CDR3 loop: CASSLARVSLDSPLHF. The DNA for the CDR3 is TGTGCCAGCAGCTTAGCGCGGGTTAGTTTGGATTCACCCCTCCACTTT.

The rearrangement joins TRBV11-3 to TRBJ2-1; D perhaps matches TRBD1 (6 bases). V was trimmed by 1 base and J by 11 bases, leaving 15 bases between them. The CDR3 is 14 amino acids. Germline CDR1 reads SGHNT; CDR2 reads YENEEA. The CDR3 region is CASSLGAGVRQQFF. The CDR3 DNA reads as TGTGCCAGCAGCTTAGGCGCAGGGGTGCGTCAGCAGTTCTTC.

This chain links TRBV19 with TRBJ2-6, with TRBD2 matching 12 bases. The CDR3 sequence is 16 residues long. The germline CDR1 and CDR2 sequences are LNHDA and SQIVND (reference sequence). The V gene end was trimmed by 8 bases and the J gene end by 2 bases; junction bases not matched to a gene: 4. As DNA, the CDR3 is TGTGCCAGTGGTCTAGCGGGGGGGGCTGGGGCCAACGTCCTGACTTTC. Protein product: CASGLAGGAGANVLTF.

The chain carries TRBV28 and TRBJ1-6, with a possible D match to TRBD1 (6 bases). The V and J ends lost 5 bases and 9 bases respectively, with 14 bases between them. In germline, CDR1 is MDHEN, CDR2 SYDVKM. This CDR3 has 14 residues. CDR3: CASSTRDNVSPLHF. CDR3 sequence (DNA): TGTGCCAGCAGTACCAGGGACAACGTTTCACCCCTCCACTTT. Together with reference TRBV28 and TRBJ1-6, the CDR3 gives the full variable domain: DVKVTQSSRYLVKRTGEKVFLECVQDMDHENMFWYRQDPGLGLRLIYFSYDVKMKEKGDIPEGYSVSREKKERFSLILESASTNQTSMYLCASSTRDNVSPLHFGNGTRLTVT.